This T cell receptor (beta chain) comes out of a study of cytomegalovirus exposure and HLA in healthy donors. The PCR contained 60 Vbeta and 13 Jbeta primers. Here immunoSEQ multiplex PCR was the method, and the copy in TCRdb shows in-frame clones only, minus some. The sample includes approximately 100,000 clones, less than 75% of them seen just once. CDR1 SEHNR and CDR2 FQNEAQ come from the germline V gene (reference sequence). V lost 5 bases and J 5 bases, leaving 12 bases between the germline ends. The CDR3 is made up of 14 amino acids. The rearrangement links TRBV7-9 to TRBJ2-2, with a possible D match to TRBD2 (5 bases). The TCR sequence derives from a man aged 40-49 years in good health and CMV-seropositive. Sequenced input: PBMCs. The CDR3 DNA follows: TGTGCCAGCAGCCCACAGTGGGAGACCGGGGAGCTGTTTTTT. Encoded protein: CASSPQWETGELFF.